These 12 T cell receptor beta chains were all obtained from the same sample, sequenced in a study of blood T cell repertoires in COVID-19. Sequencing used immunoSEQ multiplex PCR; TCRdb keeps in-frame clones, though not all of them. This sample carries 350,000 to 500,000 clones, around 90% of them seen once, and the ten largest clones take approximately 0.92%. Sequencing was done on a sample of peripheral blood. These receptors were collected from a man aged 18 to 29 with COVID-19, enrolled during active disease.

The gene calls are TRBV19 and TRBJ2-6; 10 bases are shared with TRBD1. V was pared by 5 bases and J by 1 base, with 11 bases of the junction left unmatched. The CDR3 covers 19 residues. CDR1 is LNHDA, CDR2 SQIVND, per germline (reference sequence). The DNA for the CDR3 is TGTGCCAGTAGTCCGCGGACCGGGACAGGGGTTTCTGGGGCCAACGTCCTGACTTTC. Amino acid sequence: CASSPRTGTGVSGANVLTF.

This clone was seen a few times. The CDR3 loop reads CASTPRVEARNTIYF. In DNA, the CDR3 is TGTGCCAGCACCCCTAGGGTGGAGGCCAGAAACACCATATATTTT. This chain links TRBV7-2 with TRBJ1-3; D unresolved. Trimming stripped 7 bases from V and 5 bases from J, with 18 bases between. The CDR3 extends over 15 amino acids. Germline values: CDR1 SGHTA, CDR2 FQGNSA.

The J gene is TRBJ2-3, the V gene TRBV7-3; TRBD2 aligns across 7 bases. The CDR3 is 14 amino acids. The J segment lost 4 bases and the V segment lost 3 bases, leaving 4 bases of the junction unmatched. Per germline, CDR1 SGHTA and CDR2 FQGTGA. The CDR3 reads CASSFGRQADTQYF. Written as DNA, the CDR3 is TGTGCCAGCAGCTTCGGGAGGCAAGCAGATACGCAGTATTTT.

This chain uses TRBV7-2 with TRBJ2-3, with 8 bases identical to TRBD2. Germline CDR1 reads SGHTA; CDR2 reads FQGNSA. J gave up 5 bases and V 3 bases, and 7 bases lay outside the gene matches. This CDR3 is built from 15 residues. In DNA, the CDR3 is TGTGCCAGCAGCTTTGGTAGCGGGACGGGAGATACGCAGTATTTT. This encodes CASSFGSGTGDTQYF.

This chain joins TRBV19 and TRBJ2-7, with a weak D call TRBD2 (6 bases). V gave up 0 bases and J gave up 5 bases, with 14 bases separating them. CDR1 LNHDA and CDR2 SQIVND come from the germline V gene (reference sequence). This CDR3 has 15 amino acids. CDR3 coding DNA: TGTGCCAGTAGTATAGAGGGACTTTATCCCCACGAGCAGTACTTC. Residues: CASSIEGLYPHEQYF.

This clone showed up just once. The chain joins TRBV28 to TRBJ2-7; 8 bases fit TRBD2. Per germline, CDR1 MDHEN and CDR2 SYDVKM. Trimming took 10 bases from V and 1 from J; bases not matched to a gene: 6. CDR3 length equals 13 residues. The CDR3 here is CAIAGGESYEQYF. The CDR3 DNA reads TGTGCCATCGCGGGGGGTGAGTCCTACGAGCAGTACTTC.

This clone was found a few times. The chain joins TRBV7-2 to TRBJ1-3; no clear D gene. The CDR3 contains 16 residues. In germline, CDR1 is SGHTA, CDR2 FQGNSA. The V gene lost 4 bases and the J gene lost 0 bases, with 13 bases spanning the gap. As DNA, the CDR3 is TGTGCCAGCAGCTCCGCGGTCAGAAGCTCTGGAAACACCATATATTTT. Protein sequence: CASSSAVRSSGNTIYF.

This sequence joins TRBV5-4 and TRBJ2-1, with 8 bases aligning to TRBD2. Germline values: CDR1 SGHNT, CDR2 YYREEE (reference sequence). Unmatched junction bases numbered 10, after V lost 0 bases and J lost 8 bases. CDR3 length: 16 amino acids. CDR3 region: CASSLGAGTSIHEQFF. Here the CDR3 DNA reads TGTGCCAGCAGCTTGGGGGCCGGGACTAGTATTCATGAGCAGTTCTTC. The variable domain in full, with the rest retrieved from reference TRBV5-4 and TRBJ2-1, is ETGVTQSPTHLIKTRGQQVTLRCSSQSGHNTVSWYQQALGQGPQFIFQYYREEENGRGNFPPRFSGLQFPNYSSELNVNALELDDSALYLCASSLGAGTSIHEQFFGPGTRLTVL.

A single count supports this clone. Other DNA sequences from this sample encode an identical CDR3 as well. The genes are TRBV24-1 and TRBJ2-1; 9 bases are shared with TRBD1. The germline CDR1 and CDR2 sequences are KGHDR and SFDVKD. V gave up 4 bases and J gave up 7 bases; unmatched junction bases: 7. The CDR3 has 15 amino acids. The CDR3 DNA reads as TGTGCCACCAGTGACCCGGGACAGGGAGGAAATGAGCAGTTCTTC. Its translation is CATSDPGQGGNEQFF.

The CDR3 nucleotides read TGTGCCACCCGCCGAGGGCCCGGGGCCGGGGAGCTGTTTTTT. This translates into CATRRGPGAGELFF. The gene calls are TRBV24-1 and TRBJ2-2; possibly TRBD2 for D (5 bases). This CDR3 spans 14 amino acids. Trimming removed 9 bases at V and 6 bases at J, with 16 bases between. Germline V gives CDR1 KGHDR, CDR2 SFDVKD.

The V call is TRBV11-2, the J call TRBJ2-2; D is uncertain. This CDR3 comprises 13 residues. In germline, CDR1 is SGHAT, CDR2 FQNNGV. The V gene lost 3 bases and the J gene lost 4 bases, with 6 bases spanning the gap. CDR3 coding DNA: TGTGCCAGCAGCTTCTTCGGCACCGGGGAGCTGTTTTTT. As protein: CASSFFGTGELFF.

The chain couples TRBV5-4 to TRBJ1-5; TRBD1 is a possible D gene (6 bases). This CDR3 is built from 15 residues. V lost 9 bases and J lost 4, with 20 bases in between. Germline CDR1 is SGHNT and CDR2 is YYREEE (reference sequence). The CDR3 DNA is TGTGCCATCGTGGACAGACCTAACCGAAATCAGCCCCAGCATTTT. Encoded protein: CAIVDRPNRNQPQHF.